The rows below give T cell receptor beta chains drawn from one sample of a study of human T cells and chemical hapten exposure. TCRdb reprocessed the RACE reads with MiXCR, giving one entry per CDR3 protein. The sample has more than 80,000 distinct CDR3 sequences, 7% to 8% seen once. Sample: whole blood, taken in connection with sensitization to the hapten diphenylcyclopropenone (DPC). The receptor set was obtained from a woman aged 25 to 39 with alopecia areata. Some clones in this sample may be carry-over from other donors' samples. CDR3s include the opening cysteine and the closing phenylalanine or tryptophan. Fields, in order: J gene, V gene, D gene, clone size, CDR3 DNA, CDR3 protein. The D gene is left open where the match is weak. A row's size may be missing; if present it is once, few, many or a size class.

j_call: TRBJ1-1
v_call: TRBV7-3
d_call: TRBD1
clone_size: many
cdr3_nt: TGTGCCAGCAGCAGCCAACAGGGGGCCGGAACTGAAGCTTTCTTT
cdr3_aa: CASSSQQGAGTEAFF

j_call: TRBJ2-7
v_call: TRBV11-2
d_call: TRBD1
clone_size: many
cdr3_nt: TGTGCCAGCAGCTGGACAGGGGTCGAGCAGTACTTC
cdr3_aa: CASSWTGVEQYF

j_call: TRBJ2-6
v_call: TRBV6-5
d_call: TRBD2
clone_size: many
cdr3_nt: TGTGCCAGCAGTAATTTTAGAGCGGGGGGCAGGTCTGGGGCCAACGTCCTGACTTTC
cdr3_aa: CASSNFRAGGRSGANVLTF

j_call: TRBJ2-7
v_call: TRBV19
d_call: NA
clone_size: NA
cdr3_nt: TGTGCCAGTAGTATCGTGGGTCGGGGAACCTACGAGCAGTACTTC
cdr3_aa: CASSIVGRGTYEQYF

j_call: TRBJ1-5
v_call: TRBV7-2
d_call: TRBD1
clone_size: many
cdr3_nt: TGTGCCAGCAGCTCACAGGGGACGGGTCAGCCCCAGCATTTT
cdr3_aa: CASSSQGTGQPQHF

j_call: TRBJ1-1
v_call: TRBV5-5
d_call: NA
clone_size: few
cdr3_nt: TGTGCCAGCAGCTTGGGCAGGGGAGCGTTCACTGAAGCTTTCTTT
cdr3_aa: CASSLGRGAFTEAFF

j_call: TRBJ2-3
v_call: TRBV30
d_call: NA
clone_size: many
cdr3_nt: TGTGCCTGGAGTCTGGGGGGAGATACGCAGTATTTT
cdr3_aa: CAWSLGGDTQYF

j_call: TRBJ2-3
v_call: TRBV5-4
d_call: TRBD2
clone_size: many
cdr3_nt: TGTGCCAGCAGCTCACGAATAGCGGGGGGCCGAACAGATACGCAGTATTTT
cdr3_aa: CASSSRIAGGRTDTQYF

j_call: TRBJ2-2
v_call: TRBV19
d_call: NA
clone_size: few
cdr3_nt: TGTGCCAGTCACAGTTTTCTCTGGTCCGGGGAGCTGTTTTTT
cdr3_aa: CASHSFLWSGELFF

j_call: TRBJ2-1
v_call: TRBV19
d_call: TRBD2
clone_size: few
cdr3_nt: TGTGCCAGTACCAGGGGACTAGCGGGGATGAATGAGCAGTTCTTC
cdr3_aa: CASTRGLAGMNEQFF

j_call: TRBJ2-7
v_call: TRBV19
d_call: NA
clone_size: many
cdr3_nt: TGTGCCAGTAGTACGATATATGGCAGTCAAGGGGAGCAGTACTTC
cdr3_aa: CASSTIYGSQGEQYF

j_call: TRBJ1-2
v_call: TRBV7-9
d_call: NA
clone_size: NA
cdr3_nt: TGTGCCAGCAGCTTCAATACAAGAGGGGTGGACTATGGCTACACCTTC
cdr3_aa: CASSFNTRGVDYGYTF

j_call: TRBJ1-1
v_call: TRBV27
d_call: TRBD1
clone_size: NA
cdr3_nt: TGTGCCAGCAGTACCGACAGGGGTTTCAATGAAGCTTTCTTT
cdr3_aa: CASSTDRGFNEAFF

j_call: TRBJ1-1
v_call: TRBV12-3/TRBV12-4
d_call: TRBD1
clone_size: many
cdr3_nt: TGTGCCAGCAGATCGGGACAGACGATGAACACTGAAGCTTTCTTT
cdr3_aa: CASRSGQTMNTEAFF

j_call: TRBJ1-1
v_call: TRBV7-9
d_call: NA
clone_size: NA
cdr3_nt: TGTGCCAGCAGCTTAGGACCCACTGAAGCTTTCTTT
cdr3_aa: CASSLGPTEAFF

j_call: TRBJ1-5
v_call: TRBV20-1
d_call: NA
clone_size: few
cdr3_nt: TGCAGTGCTAGTGAAGGGTTCGGGAATCAGCCCCAGCATTTT
cdr3_aa: CSASEGFGNQPQHF

j_call: TRBJ1-6
v_call: TRBV4-1
d_call: NA
clone_size: NA
cdr3_nt: TGCGCCAGCAGCCAAGGGTGGGGCGGCGGACATTCACCCCTCCACTTT
cdr3_aa: CASSQGWGGGHSPLHF